This record looks at one T cell receptor beta chain sequence and its context. What this receptor recognizes is not known. Base quality data are lacking; no much larger clone is found one base away. The entry originates in a study of control samples from healthy donors and cancer patients (TCRdb year 2020). The method was the immunoSEQ multiplex PCR assay. TCRdb took over this immuneACCESS table, retaining in-frame rearrangements with V and J assigned. Such tables are incomplete; in checked studies, under half of the missing clones stem from an unresolved V gene, and the remainder is unexplained. The sample has around 82,000 clones on record, about 90% of them singletons. The ten largest clonotypes hold around 20% of the sample. Reading the germline V gene gives CDR1 LGHNA and CDR2 YSLEER. Including cysteine and phenylalanine, the CDR3 has 15 amino acids. Left in the record is the CDR3 DNA by itself, 45 bases read in frame from the first base. V and J lose 0 bases and 8 bases, and a span of 13 bases separates them.

Sequencing input: blood. The chain uses TRBV4-3 and TRBJ1-4; a confident D gene designation cannot be given. This receptor was obtained from a man aged 50-59 years in good health. The DNA reads TGCGCCAGCAGCCAAGACCGGGGTGTTTCGGAAAAACTGTTTTTT. Translated, this is CASSQDRGVSEKLFF.